This T cell receptor beta chain was identified in a study of T cell repertoires in cytomegalovirus infection. Study-wide background: Based on public TCR beta signatures, there were indications of CMV infection and of a matching HLA type.

As to this clonotype: Its cognate antigen is unknown.

MiXCR, run by TCRdb on the reads, gives a single entry per CDR3 protein. Of 830,000 or so distinct CDR3 sequences listed, 30% to 35% were seen once; the top ten hold around 11%. Findings and limits, study-wide: HLA-C-restricted CMV clonotypes gave the most frequent clonotype in two of eight donors.

The origin of this receptor is a human donor in good health (CMV status not recorded). Some clones in this sample may be carry-over from other donors' samples. The starting material was cultured CD8+ T cells from PBMCs, obtained from culture after CMV antigen stimulation.

The CDR3: CASSSPWDLGDNEQFF. The CDR3 nucleotides are TGTGCCAGCAGCTCTCCTTGGGACTTAGGCGACAATGAGCAGTTCTTC. The chain is built from TRBV11-2 and TRBJ2-1, with a weak D call TRBD2 (6 bases). From germline, CDR1 is SGHAT and CDR2 FQNNGV. The CDR3 loop spans 16 amino acids. V lost 4 bases to trimming and J lost 5 bases, with 18 bases between them.